Listed below are T cell receptor beta chains from one sample, sequenced in a study of T cell responses to AZD1222 COVID-19 vaccine. Only in-frame clones appear in the TCRdb table, and some are missing; sequencing was by immunoSEQ multiplex PCR. The table lists 35,000 to 45,000 clones, 80% of them singletons, with approximately 3.9% in the top ten. Source: peripheral blood, taken on day 0 of AZD1222 vaccination. The receptors were gathered from an adult in good health. The CDR3 runs from the conserved cysteine through the conserved F or W. D genes are given only for firm matches. A row's size may be missing; if present it is once, few, many or a size class.

clone_size	v_call	j_call	d_call	cdr3_nt	cdr3_aa
NA	TRBV5-1	TRBJ2-2	TRBD2	TGCGCCAGCCGACTGCGGGGGTCCACCGGGGAGCTGTTTTTT	CASRLRGSTGELFF
NA	TRBV9	TRBJ2-2	TRBD2	TGTGCCAGCAGCCGGGGTGGGACTAGCCCTCCATTTATGAGCACCGGGGAGCTGTTTTTT	CASSRGGTSPPFMSTGELFF
NA	TRBV6-5	TRBJ1-3	NA	TGTGCCAGCAGTCTAGGCGGGGTGGGAACCATATATTTT	CASSLGGVGTIYF
medium-sized	TRBV11-1	TRBJ2-5	NA	TGTGCCAGCTCTCCCGGGTTCCAAGAGACCCAGTACTTC	CASSPGFQETQYF
NA	TRBV27	TRBJ2-1	NA	TGTGCCAGCAGTTTAGACGCCCCCAGCGGCTACCTAGGGGGATACAATGAGCAGTTCTTC	CASSLDAPSGYLGGYNEQFF
NA	TRBV28	TRBJ2-7	TRBD1	TGTGCCAGCAGTATCACAGGGGGTAGAAGCGAGCAGTACTTC	CASSITGGRSEQYF
NA	TRBV11-1	TRBJ2-4	TRBD1	TGTGCCAGCAGCCCGAGGACAGGGGAGGGGATTCAGTACTTC	CASSPRTGEGIQYF
NA	TRBV10-1	TRBJ2-2	NA	TGCGCCAGCAGTGAGTTTGCAGGCGGCACCGGGGAGCTGTTTTTT	CASSEFAGGTGELFF
NA	TRBV9	TRBJ2-3	NA	TGTGCCAGCAGCGTAGGCGTGGGGGCAACAGATACGCAGTATTTT	CASSVGVGATDTQYF
NA	TRBV6-6	TRBJ2-3	TRBD2	TGTGCCAGCAGTCCGACCGGGACTAGCGGGGGACTCACAGATACGCAGTATTTT	CASSPTGTSGGLTDTQYF
few	TRBV28	TRBJ1-5	NA	TGTGCCAGCAGTCCCGACAGTAAGGTTAAGCATTTT	CASSPDSKVKHF
NA	TRBV18	TRBJ2-3	NA	TGTGCCAGCTCCCTCGGGTATAGCACAGATACGCAGTATTTT	CASSLGYSTDTQYF
NA	TRBV25-1	TRBJ1-4	NA	TGTGCCAGCAGCCCCACGGGGACCCAACCCGGGGAAAAACTGTTTTTT	CASSPTGTQPGEKLFF
NA	TRBV7-2	TRBJ1-1	TRBD1	TGTGCCAGCAGCTTGTCTACAGGGGGCGGGAGCACTGAAGCTTTCTTT	CASSLSTGGGSTEAFF
NA	TRBV19	TRBJ1-1	NA	TGTGCCAGCAGCCGTACCAGGGGCAACACTGAAGCTTTCTTT	CASSRTRGNTEAFF
NA	TRBV7-3	TRBJ2-7	NA	TGTGCCAGCAGCTTAACGGTGGGGGCACACGAGCAGTACTTC	CASSLTVGAHEQYF
few	TRBV5-4	TRBJ1-3	NA	TGTGCCAGCAGCTCGGACTACTCTGGAAACACCATATATTTT	CASSSDYSGNTIYF
NA	TRBV11-1	TRBJ1-2	NA	TGTGCCAGCAACATCACAGAGGACTATGGCTACACCTTC	CASNITEDYGYTF
NA	TRBV19	TRBJ1-1	NA	TGTGCCAGTACCTTACAGACGGGTAGCGCTGAAGCTTTCTTT	CASTLQTGSAEAFF
NA	TRBV7-9	TRBJ2-2	NA	TGTGCCAGCAGCTTAGGGACCTGGGAGCTGTTTTTT	CASSLGTWELFF
NA	TRBV12-3/TRBV12-4	TRBJ1-1	NA	TGTGCCAGCAGCCTAAACTTTGACGAAGCTTTCTTT	CASSLNFDEAFF
NA	TRBV3-1/TRBV3-2	TRBJ2-1	NA	TGTGCCAGCAGCAAGATATCCTACAATGAGCAGTTCTTC	CASSKISYNEQFF
once	TRBV11-2	TRBJ2-3	TRBD1	TGTGCCAGCAGCTCCACAGGGGGGAGCACAGATACGCAGTATTTT	CASSSTGGSTDTQYF
NA	TRBV5-8	TRBJ1-2	NA	TGTGCCAGCAGCTTGGACAGGGCGGGCTACACCTTC	CASSLDRAGYTF
NA	TRBV5-5	TRBJ2-7	NA	TGTGCCAGCAGCCCCCGGGCCCCAAGTGCGTGGGGCTCCTACGAGCAGTACTTC	CASSPRAPSAWGSYEQYF
NA	TRBV11-2	TRBJ2-2	NA	TGTGCCAGCAGCTTCCAGTACACCGGGGAGCTGTTTTTT	CASSFQYTGELFF
NA	TRBV3-1/TRBV3-2	TRBJ2-2	NA	TGTGCCAGCAGCCCCTCAGAAACCGGGGAGCTGTTTTTT	CASSPSETGELFF
NA	TRBV2	TRBJ1-4	NA	TGTGCCAGCAGTGATACTGGACAAGGGGAAAAACTGTTTTTT	CASSDTGQGEKLFF
NA	TRBV4-1	TRBJ1-3	NA	TGCGCCAGCAGCCAGTGGGAATCGGGAGGAAACACCATATATTTT	CASSQWESGGNTIYF
NA	TRBV7-8	TRBJ2-7	NA	TGTGCCAGCAGCTTAGTCGAAACCTACGAGCAGTACTTC	CASSLVETYEQYF
NA	TRBV5-4	TRBJ1-2	TRBD1	TGTGCCAGCAGCTCAGGGGGTGCTAACTATGGCTACACCTTC	CASSSGGANYGYTF
once	TRBV28	TRBJ1-2	TRBD1	TGTGCCAGCAGTTTCTGGGACAGGGTAGATGGCTACACCTTC	CASSFWDRVDGYTF
NA	TRBV15	TRBJ2-5	NA	TGTGCCACCAGCAGAGATTTGGTGGTAGAGACCCAGTACTTC	CATSRDLVVETQYF
NA	TRBV3-1/TRBV3-2	TRBJ2-3	TRBD1	TGTGCCAGCAGCTCCAGGGGGCCTAGCACAGATACGCAGTATTTT	CASSSRGPSTDTQYF
NA	TRBV7-2	TRBJ2-1	TRBD1	TGTGCCAGCACCCTACGAGGGGACAGGGATGAGCAGTTCTTC	CASTLRGDRDEQFF
few	TRBV7-9	TRBJ2-1	TRBD2	TGTGCCAGCAGCGGCCGTGAGCGGGGTAACAATGAGCAGTTCTTC	CASSGRERGNNEQFF
NA	TRBV7-2	TRBJ1-1	TRBD1	TGTGCCAGCAGCGTCACAGGGGGTGGCACTGAAGCTTTCTTT	CASSVTGGGTEAFF
NA	TRBV15	TRBJ1-2	NA	TGTGCCACCAGCAGAGATCAAGGGAGGCGCTATGGCTACACCTTC	CATSRDQGRRYGYTF
NA	TRBV29-1	TRBJ2-5	TRBD1	TGCAGCGTTTCGTGGACAGGCCAAGAGACCCAGTACTTC	CSVSWTGQETQYF
NA	TRBV5-1	TRBJ2-1	TRBD2	TGCGCCAGCAGCTTGGTGGCTAGCGGGGTGCATGAGCAGTTCTTC	CASSLVASGVHEQFF
NA	TRBV5-4	TRBJ2-2	TRBD1	TGTGCCAGCACCCCCCGGGACAGGGGTACGAACGGGGAGCTGTTTTTT	CASTPRDRGTNGELFF
NA	TRBV11-1	TRBJ2-5	NA	TGTGCCAGTCAGCAAGGCAGGCAAGAGACCCAGTACTTC	CASQQGRQETQYF
NA	TRBV3-1/TRBV3-2	TRBJ2-1	NA	TGTGCCAGCAGCCCTCGGGGGCGCAATGAGCAGTTCTTC	CASSPRGRNEQFF
once	TRBV13	TRBJ2-1	TRBD1	TGTGCCAGCAGCTCTTGGACAGGGCACTCCTACAATGAGCAGTTCTTC	CASSSWTGHSYNEQFF
NA	TRBV7-9	TRBJ2-5	TRBD1	TGTGCCAGCAGCCGCCTACAGGGGGGAATCCAAGAGACCCAGTACTTC	CASSRLQGGIQETQYF
few	TRBV5-1	TRBJ2-3	NA	TGCGCCAGCAGCTTGGGGGCAGGGGTTAGCGCAGATACGCAGTATTTT	CASSLGAGVSADTQYF
NA	TRBV28	TRBJ2-7	NA	TGTGCCAGCAGCATCAGTGTCTACGAGCAGTACTTC	CASSISVYEQYF
few	TRBV6-5	TRBJ1-2	TRBD1	TGTGCCAGCAGCTCAGGGGGCTATGGCTACACCTTC	CASSSGGYGYTF
NA	TRBV6-6	TRBJ2-1	TRBD2	TGTGCCAGCAGTCCATCCCTCCCTTCTAGCGGGGGAAACAATGAGCAGTTCTTC	CASSPSLPSSGGNNEQFF
NA	TRBV7-8	TRBJ1-3	NA	TGTGCCAGCAGCGCGCAGGCGTCTGGAAACACCATATATTTT	CASSAQASGNTIYF
once	TRBV30	TRBJ2-7	NA	TGTGCCTGGAGTGTTACGGGGTCCGACGTCCACGAGCAGTACTTC	CAWSVTGSDVHEQYF
NA	TRBV11-3	TRBJ2-5	NA	TGTGCCAGCACCGCTTGGGCGGGGCAGGAGCAAGAGACCCAGTACTTC	CASTAWAGQEQETQYF
NA	TRBV4-3	TRBJ2-5	NA	TGCGCCAGCAGCCAAGGAGGGCATGGGGAGACCCAGTACTTC	CASSQGGHGETQYF